The 30 T cell receptor beta chains listed next were all sequenced from one sample in a study of cytomegalovirus exposure and HLA in healthy donors. Use of 60 Vbeta and 13 Jbeta primers characterized the PCR. Sequencing was performed with immunoSEQ multiplex PCR; in TCRdb, only in-frame clones are kept and a portion is missing. This table holds about 82,000 clones, 70% to 85% found once. Sequences were obtained from PBMCs. These receptor sequences come from a human donor in good health.

V gene TRBV9 combines with J gene TRBJ2-5, with 8 bases fitting TRBD1. The CDR3 is 15 amino acids. V gave up 4 bases and J gave up 3 bases; unmatched junction bases: 8. CDR1 is SGDLS, CDR2 YYNGEE, per germline. The CDR3 is CASSKTGTGEETQYF. DNA for the CDR3: TGTGCCAGCAGCAAAACCGGGACAGGCGAAGAGACCCAGTACTTC.

The chain recombines TRBV15 with TRBJ1-1; D call uncertain. V was clipped by 1 base and J by 8 bases, with 11 bases between them. The CDR3 has 13 residues. Germline loops: CDR1 LNHNV, CDR2 YYDKDF (reference sequence). The CDR3 DNA reads TGTGCCACCAGCAGAGTGGTCGGGGTCGAAGCTTTCTTT. Translated, it gives CATSRVVGVEAFF.

The gene calls are TRBV28 and TRBJ1-2; maybe TRBD1 (5 bases). The germline CDR1 and CDR2 sequences are MDHEN and SYDVKM. The CDR3 spans 12 residues. The germline V and J ends were trimmed by 3 bases and 4 bases, with 6 bases remaining between them. The CDR3 is CASSLTVYGYTF. The DNA of the CDR3 is TGTGCCAGCAGTTTGACAGTCTATGGCTACACCTTC.

The chain combines TRBV2 with TRBJ1-1, with D perhaps TRBD1 (5 bases). V lost 8 bases and J lost 1, with 11 bases in between. Germline V CDR1 and CDR2: SNHLY, FYNNEI. The CDR3 contains 13 residues. Here the CDR3 DNA reads TGTGCCAGCCGGGGACTTTGGAACACTGAAGCTTTCTTT. Translated, it gives CASRGLWNTEAFF.

The chain couples TRBV29-1 to TRBJ1-1, with 7 nucleotides matching TRBD1. The CDR3 length is 12 residues. Germline V lookup: CDR1 SQVTM, CDR2 ANQGSEA. Germline trimming cut 4 bases from V and 1 base from J; bases unmatched to any gene: 0. CDR3 in DNA: TGCAGCGTTGGACAGGGGAACACTGAAGCTTTCTTT. Protein sequence: CSVGQGNTEAFF.

V is TRBV7-9 and J is TRBJ1-3, with D unclear. The CDR3 loop spans 15 amino acids. The germline V gene has CDR1 SEHNR and CDR2 FQNEAQ (reference sequence). V lost 2 bases, J lost 1 base, and 9 bases lay in between. The CDR3 coding sequence is TGTGCCAGCAGCTTAACACAGCATTCTGGAAACACCATATATTTT. Amino acids: CASSLTQHSGNTIYF.

This clone was seen only a few times. This chain uses TRBV6-6 with TRBJ1-1; TRBD1 is a possible D gene (6 bases). V lost 4 bases to trimming and J lost 1 base, with 13 bases between them. CDR1 is MNHNY and CDR2 is SVGAGI in the germline V gene (reference sequence). There are 15 residues in the CDR3. CDR3 residues: CASSLPGVENTEAFF. Written as DNA, the CDR3 is TGTGCCAGCAGTTTACCAGGGGTTGAGAACACTGAAGCTTTCTTT.

About this clone: Compared with germline, one end of the junction differs, possibly owing to a read error. The chain couples TRBV7-7 to TRBJ2-2; 10 bases match TRBD1. This CDR3 is 14 amino acids long. Per germline, CDR1 SSHAT and CDR2 FNYEAQ (reference sequence). CDR3 coding DNA: TGTGCTAGCAGCTCGGGGACAGGGGCCGGGGAGCTGTTTTTT. It is translated as CASSSGTGAGELFF. The full variable domain, in which reference TRBV7-7 and TRBJ2-2 provide the parts outside the CDR3, is GAGVSQSPRYKVTKRGQDVTLRCDPISSHATLYWYQQALGQGPEFLTYFNYEAQPDKSGLPSDRFSAERPEGSISTLTIQRTEQRDSAMYRCASSSGTGAGELFFGEGSRLTVL.

The chain carries TRBV6-6 and TRBJ2-7; D is unclear. There are 14 residues in the CDR3. CDR1 is MNHNY, CDR2 SVGAGI, per germline (reference sequence). V was clipped by 2 bases and J by 1 base, with 9 bases between them. The CDR3 region is CASSYGSGSYEQYF. CDR3 nucleotide sequence: TGTGCCAGCAGTTACGGCTCGGGTTCCTACGAGCAGTACTTC.

This chain links TRBV19 with TRBJ1-5; weak D call: TRBD1 (6 bases). Trimming cost V 3 bases and J 10 bases, with 13 bases left between them. This CDR3 is built from 13 residues. In germline, CDR1 is LNHDA, CDR2 SQIVND (reference sequence). CDR3 sequence (DNA): TGTGCCAGTAGTATGGACAGTTTAAGACCCCAGCATTTT. Translating it yields CASSMDSLRPQHF.

V gene TRBV18 combines with J gene TRBJ2-2; D call uncertain. From germline, CDR1 is KGHSH and CDR2 LQKENI. The V gene lost 5 bases and the J gene lost 0 bases, with 10 bases spanning the gap. This CDR3 region has 15 residues. CDR3 sequence: CASSFGRSNTGELFF. The CDR3 DNA reads TGTGCCAGCTCATTCGGCAGGTCGAACACCGGGGAGCTGTTTTTT.

The J gene is TRBJ1-1, the V gene TRBV6-1; D not certain. The CDR3 spans 15 residues. V lost 4 bases and J lost 0, with 12 bases in between. Germline assignment: CDR1 MNHNS and CDR2 SASEGT. The CDR3 sequence: CASSGFPGMNTEAFF. CDR3 DNA sequence: TGTGCCAGCAGTGGCTTCCCAGGCATGAACACTGAAGCTTTCTTT.

This clone occurred once. The V and J genes are TRBV2 and TRBJ2-7; 7 bases map to TRBD1. The length of the CDR3 is 13 residues. Unmatched junction bases numbered 12, after V lost 11 bases and J lost 5 bases. Germline V gene sequence: CDR1 SNHLY, CDR2 FYNNEI. The CDR3 region has the DNA TGTGCCTCATACAGGGGCCCCTCGCACGAGCAGTACTTC. Protein: CASYRGPSHEQYF.

The V and J genes are TRBV5-6 and TRBJ1-1; 8 bases line up with TRBD1. J gave up 2 bases and V 2 bases, and 5 bases lay outside the gene matches. The CDR3 is 15 amino acids. CDR1 and CDR2 (germline): SGHDT, YYEEEE. For the CDR3, the DNA is TGTGCCAGCAGCTTATTGGACAGGGCAAACACTGAAGCTTTCTTT. Protein product: CASSLLDRANTEAFF.

This clone was found a few times. The chain has TRBV6-5 and TRBJ2-5, with D perhaps matching TRBD1 (6 bases). This CDR3 is built from 14 residues. Trimming removed 8 bases from V and 5 bases from J, with 18 bases in between. The germline CDR1 and CDR2 sequences are MNHEY and SVGAGI. The CDR3 nucleotides read TGTGCCAGCCGGGACACTGTACACGTGGAGACCCAGTACTTC. It specifies CASRDTVHVETQYF.

DNA of the CDR3: TGTGCCAGCAGCGAAGACAGGGGCGCCAACACTGAAGCTTTCTTT. Its translation is CASSEDRGANTEAFF. This chain joins TRBV7-9 and TRBJ1-1; 8 nucleotides agree with TRBD1. CDR1 and CDR2 (germline): SEHNR, FQNEAQ (reference sequence). V shed 5 bases, J shed 2 bases, and the junction held 7 bases outside the gene matches. CDR3 length: 15 amino acids.

This clone was found a few times. The rearrangement links TRBV6-1 to TRBJ2-7; 8 nucleotides match TRBD2. Germline V gives CDR1 MNHNS, CDR2 SASEGT. The V gene end was trimmed by 6 bases and the J gene end by 5 bases; junction bases not matched to a gene: 9. This CDR3 comprises 14 residues. The CDR3 DNA follows: TGTGCCAGCAGGCCTCGGGGGGGACTCCACGAGCAGTACTTC. Its protein product is CASRPRGGLHEQYF.

The gene calls are TRBV27 and TRBJ1-2, with D tentatively TRBD1 (5 bases). This CDR3 region has 15 residues. In germline, CDR1 is MNHEY, CDR2 SMNVEV (reference sequence). V was trimmed by 3 bases and J by 0 bases, leaving 11 bases between them. The CDR3 coding sequence is TGTGCCAGCAGTTTGAAGGGGTTTACTAACTATGGCTACACCTTC. Its protein is CASSLKGFTNYGYTF.

The chain couples TRBV18 to TRBJ1-6; 9 bases are a match to TRBD1. Germline V lookup: CDR1 KGHSH, CDR2 LQKENI. V gave up 2 bases and J gave up 9 bases; unmatched junction bases: 2. CDR3 length: 14 residues. CDR3 sequence (DNA): TGTGCCAGCTCACCAGAGGGACAGGGTTCACCCCTCCACTTT. Its translation is CASSPEGQGSPLHF.

The V gene is TRBV7-2, the J gene TRBJ2-7, with D tentatively TRBD2 (5 bases). CDR1 and CDR2 (germline): SGHTA, FQGNSA. The CDR3 has 15 amino acids. Trimming left V 2 bases short and J 0 bases short, with 11 bases between. In nucleotides, the CDR3 is TGTGCCAGCAGCTTACGGCGGGCTAGCTCCTACGAGCAGTACTTC. Its protein product is CASSLRRASSYEQYF.

CDR3 loop: CASSLSGAQETQYF. In DNA, the CDR3 is TGTGCCAGCAGCTTAAGTGGGGCCCAAGAGACCCAGTACTTC. The rearrangement links TRBV11-3 to TRBJ2-5; perhaps TRBD1 as D (5 bases). Trimming shortened V by 2 bases and J by 1 base, and 8 bases separated the two germline ends. The CDR3 sequence is 14 residues long. CDR1 SGHNT and CDR2 YENEEA come from the germline V gene.

The chain employs TRBV6-5 and TRBJ2-7, with a weak D call TRBD2 (5 bases). V dropped 0 bases and J dropped 6 bases, with 12 bases sitting between them. This CDR3 has 14 residues. CDR1 and CDR2 from the germline V gene are MNHEY and SVGAGI. The CDR3 is CASSYSRAAREQYF. The DNA of the CDR3 is TGTGCCAGCAGTTACTCGAGGGCAGCCCGCGAGCAGTACTTC.

This rearrangement joins TRBV4-1 to TRBJ1-2; D possibly corresponds to TRBD1 (5 bases). The CDR3 runs to 15 residues. Germline CDR1 reads MGHRA; CDR2 reads YSYEKL. Trimming left V 4 bases short and J 5 bases short, with 17 bases between. The CDR3 loop is CASSRASRDPYGYTF. Written as DNA, the CDR3 is TGCGCCAGCAGCCGCGCCAGCAGGGATCCTTATGGCTACACCTTC.

The chain is built from TRBV15 and TRBJ1-4; D unclear. This CDR3 spans 15 amino acids. V was pared by 5 bases and J by 5 bases, with 15 bases between. Germline V lookup: CDR1 LNHNV, CDR2 YYDKDF (reference sequence). In DNA form, the CDR3 reads TGTGCCACCAGCTCCCGTAGGAGAGAGAATGAAAAACTGTTTTTT. This gives the protein CATSSRRRENEKLFF.

This chain links TRBV19 with TRBJ1-2, with 7 bases that match TRBD1. From germline, CDR1 is LNHDA and CDR2 SQIVND (reference sequence). This CDR3 comprises 13 residues. V shed 6 bases and J 2 bases; nucleotides not matched to a gene: 3. The CDR3 coding sequence is TGTGCCAGTAGAGACAGGGTCAACTATGGCTACACCTTC. Protein product: CASRDRVNYGYTF.

The chain links TRBV5-1 to TRBJ1-5, with a tentative D call TRBD1 (5 bases). The V end lost 0 bases, the J end lost 7 bases, and 8 bases lay between the germline ends. The CDR3 has 13 amino acids. In germline, CDR1 is SGHRS, CDR2 YFSETQ. CDR3 protein: CASSLEGWQPQHF. CDR3 nucleotides: TGCGCCAGCAGCTTGGAGGGGTGGCAGCCCCAGCATTTT.

This clone was recorded a few times. The rearrangement joins TRBV6-6 to TRBJ2-7, with a possible D match to TRBD1 (6 bases). The CDR3 has 13 residues. Trimming shortened V by 8 bases and J by 3 bases, and 14 bases separated the two germline ends. The germline V gene has CDR1 MNHNY and CDR2 SVGAGI (reference sequence). CDR3: CASGDRGGYEQYF. For the CDR3, the DNA is TGTGCCAGCGGCGACAGAGGGGGCTACGAGCAGTACTTC.

The rearrangement uses TRBV7-2 and TRBJ2-5, with 11 bases identical to TRBD2. CDR3 length: 18 residues. Germline V gene data show CDR1 as SGHTA and CDR2 as FQGNSA. The junction had 16 bases not matched to a gene; V was cut back by 5 bases and J by 5 bases. The CDR3 DNA follows: TGTGCCAGCAGCCAAGGGGGGCTAGCGGGGGGAGTAGGGGAGACCCAGTACTTC. Translated: CASSQGGLAGGVGETQYF.

This clone has just a few counts. V usage is TRBV19 and J usage is TRBJ1-2; 10 positions agree with TRBD1. V lost 3 bases, J lost 7 bases, and 5 bases stayed unmatched. Germline V gives CDR1 LNHDA, CDR2 SQIVND (reference sequence). There are 14 residues in the CDR3. CDR3 loop: CASSIADRGRGYTF. The CDR3 nucleotides are TGTGCCAGTAGTATCGCCGACAGGGGGCGTGGCTACACCTTC.

The chain couples TRBV29-1 to TRBJ2-3, with TRBD1 matching 9 bases. This CDR3 is 16 amino acids long. Germline CDR1 SQVTM, CDR2 ANQGSEA. V was clipped by 3 bases and J by 3 bases; unmatched bases: 10. In DNA form, the CDR3 reads TGCAGCGTTGAGGACCCCCGGGACAGGGTTACAGATACGCAGTATTTT. It specifies CSVEDPRDRVTDTQYF.